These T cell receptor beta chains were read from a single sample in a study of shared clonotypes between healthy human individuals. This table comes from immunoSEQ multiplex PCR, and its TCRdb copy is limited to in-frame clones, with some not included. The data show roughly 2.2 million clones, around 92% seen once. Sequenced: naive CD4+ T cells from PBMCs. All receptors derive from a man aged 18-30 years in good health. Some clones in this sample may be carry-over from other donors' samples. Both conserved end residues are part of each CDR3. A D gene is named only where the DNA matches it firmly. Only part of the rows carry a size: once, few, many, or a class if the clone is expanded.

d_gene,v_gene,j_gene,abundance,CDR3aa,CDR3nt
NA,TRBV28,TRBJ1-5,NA,CASSIIGQLFGSNQPQHF,TGTGCCAGCAGTATAATAGGACAGTTGTTTGGGAGCAATCAGCCCCAGCATTTT
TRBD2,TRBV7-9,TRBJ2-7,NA,CASSQTLAGGSYEQYF,TGTGCCAGCAGTCAGACCCTAGCGGGAGGGTCCTACGAGCAGTACTTC
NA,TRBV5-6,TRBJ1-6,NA,CASSKDVSPLHF,TGTGCCAGCAGCAAGGACGTTTCACCCCTCCACTTT
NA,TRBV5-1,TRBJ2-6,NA,CASSPGDGSGANVLTF,TGCGCCAGCAGCCCGGGGGACGGCTCTGGGGCCAACGTCCTGACTTTC
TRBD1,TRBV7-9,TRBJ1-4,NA,CASSSTGGGNEKLFF,TGTGCCAGCAGCTCCACAGGGGGCGGTAATGAAAAACTGTTTTTT
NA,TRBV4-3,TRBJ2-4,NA,CASSPRAGQLVGNLAKNIQYF,TGCGCCAGCAGCCCCAGGGCCGGACAGTTAGTAGGAAATCTAGCCAAAAACATTCAGTACTTC
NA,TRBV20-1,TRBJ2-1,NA,CSARDLDEQFF,TGCAGTGCTAGAGATCTTGACGAGCAGTTCTTC
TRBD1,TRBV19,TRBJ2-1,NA,CASSETRDSGQFF,TGTGCCAGTAGTGAAACCAGGGACAGCGGGCAGTTCTTC
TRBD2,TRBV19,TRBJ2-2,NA,CASILREAGGGELFF,TGTGCCAGTATTCTCCGGGAGGCCGGGGGCGGGGAGCTGTTTTTT
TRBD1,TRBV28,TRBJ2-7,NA,CASSLTGEIYEQYF,TGTGCCAGCAGTTTGACAGGGGAAATCTACGAGCAGTACTTC
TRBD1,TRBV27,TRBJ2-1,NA,CASSPILTGGNEQFF,TGTGCCAGCAGTCCGATCCTTACAGGGGGCAATGAGCAGTTCTTC
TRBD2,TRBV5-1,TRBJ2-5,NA,CASSLSGGREGETQYF,TGCGCCAGCAGCTTGAGCGGCGGGCGGGAGGGAGAGACCCAGTACTTC
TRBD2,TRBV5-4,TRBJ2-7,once,CASSAGLAGKWEQYF,TGTGCCAGCAGCGCCGGACTAGCGGGGAAGTGGGAGCAGTACTTC
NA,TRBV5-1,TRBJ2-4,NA,CASRGVPGDKNIQYF,TGCGCCAGCAGGGGGGTTCCAGGGGACAAAAACATTCAGTACTTC
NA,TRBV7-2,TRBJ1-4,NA,CASSKGVWFANEKLFF,TGTGCCAGCAGCAAAGGGGTATGGTTCGCTAATGAAAAACTGTTTTTT
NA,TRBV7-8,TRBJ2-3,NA,CASSLDLTVRGTQYF,TGTGCCAGCAGCTTAGACCTGACGGTCCGGGGTACGCAGTATTTT
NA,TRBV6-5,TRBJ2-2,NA,CASRYYRTGELFF,TGTGCCAGCAGGTACTACAGAACCGGGGAGCTGTTTTTT
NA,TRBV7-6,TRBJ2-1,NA,CASSSVGSGEQFF,TGTGCCAGCAGCTCCGTGGGAAGCGGGGAGCAGTTCTTC
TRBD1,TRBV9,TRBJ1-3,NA,CASSVGFRVDRGASGNTIYF,TGTGCCAGCAGCGTAGGGTTTCGGGTCGACAGGGGCGCCTCTGGAAACACCATATATTTT
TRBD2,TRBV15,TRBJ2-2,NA,CATSRFVGLAGPNTGELFF,TGTGCCACCAGCAGATTCGTGGGACTAGCGGGACCGAACACCGGGGAGCTGTTTTTT
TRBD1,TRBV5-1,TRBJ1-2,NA,CASSLDGTAQNPYGYTF,TGCGCCAGCAGCTTGGACGGGACAGCCCAAAATCCCTATGGCTACACCTTC
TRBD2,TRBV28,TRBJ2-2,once,CASSLAGGPHGELFF,TGTGCCAGCAGTTTGGCGGGAGGGCCACACGGGGAGCTGTTTTTT
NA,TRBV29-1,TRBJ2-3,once,CSHRLAPDTQYF,TGCAGCCATCGACTGGCCCCGGATACGCAGTATTTT
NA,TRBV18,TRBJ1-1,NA,CASSPPSAANTEAFF,TGTGCCAGCTCACCACCGTCGGCAGCGAACACTGAAGCTTTCTTT
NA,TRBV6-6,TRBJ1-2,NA,CASSHLQGGGGYTF,TGTGCCAGCAGTCACTTACAGGGCGGGGGCGGCTACACCTTC
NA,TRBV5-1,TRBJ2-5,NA,CASSSPTNLEQTQYF,TGCGCCAGCAGCAGCCCCACGAACCTTGAGCAGACCCAGTACTTC
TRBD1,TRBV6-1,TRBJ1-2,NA,CASSEWDRGVAGYTF,TGTGCCAGCAGTGAGTGGGACAGGGGCGTCGCTGGCTACACCTTC
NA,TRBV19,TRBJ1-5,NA,CASSIDPTQPQHF,TGTGCCAGTAGTATAGATCCAACTCAGCCCCAGCATTTT
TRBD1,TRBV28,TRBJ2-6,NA,CASSSRTGTVGANVLTF,TGTGCCAGCAGTTCGAGGACCGGGACAGTAGGGGCCAACGTCCTGACTTTC
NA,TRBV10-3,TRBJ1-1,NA,CAISGGREEAFF,TGTGCCATCAGCGGAGGCCGAGAGGAAGCTTTCTTT